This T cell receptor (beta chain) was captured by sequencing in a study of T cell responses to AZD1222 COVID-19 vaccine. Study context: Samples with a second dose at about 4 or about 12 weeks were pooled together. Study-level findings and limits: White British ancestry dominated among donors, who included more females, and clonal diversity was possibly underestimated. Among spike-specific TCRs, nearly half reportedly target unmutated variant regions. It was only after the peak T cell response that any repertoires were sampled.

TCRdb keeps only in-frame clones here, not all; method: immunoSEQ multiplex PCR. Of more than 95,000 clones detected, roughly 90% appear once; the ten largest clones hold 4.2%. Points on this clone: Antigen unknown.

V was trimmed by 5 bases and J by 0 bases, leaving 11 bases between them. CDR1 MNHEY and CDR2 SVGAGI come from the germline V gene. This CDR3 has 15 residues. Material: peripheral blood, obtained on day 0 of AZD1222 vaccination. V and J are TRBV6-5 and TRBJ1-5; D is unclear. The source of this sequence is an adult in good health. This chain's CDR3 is CASSQRGYSNQPQHF. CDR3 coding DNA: TGTGCCAGCAGTCAACGGGGTTATAGCAATCAGCCCCAGCATTTT.